The 9 T cell receptor beta chains below were found in one sample sequenced in a study of T-cell memory formation after mild COVID-19. TCRdb re-derived calls from the 5' RACE reads in MiXCR, one entry per CDR3 protein. The repertoire holds nearly 110,000 distinct CDR3 sequences, with about 15% as singletons. The sample consisted of PBMCs or a T cell subset sorted from them (not recorded which). The receptors here all came from an adult woman who had mild COVID-19 (a few samples of this study predate the infection). Cell type and time point are not known.

V usage is TRBV7-6 and J usage is TRBJ2-5; perhaps TRBD2 as D (7 bases). The CDR3 runs 16 residues. V was shortened by 3 bases and J by 5 bases, with 19 bases between the two germline ends. Germline values: CDR1 SGHVS, CDR2 FNYEAQ. This chain's CDR3 is CASSLGGGSGVETQYF. Written as DNA, the CDR3 is TGTGCCAGCAGCTTGGGGGGCGGGAGCGGTGTTGAGACCCAGTACTTC.

V and J are TRBV6-4 and TRBJ2-1, with 7 bases matching TRBD2. J lost 5 bases, V lost 0 bases, and 7 bases had no gene match. The CDR3 sequence is 16 residues long. CDR1 is MRHNA, CDR2 SNTAGT, per germline. CDR3 sequence reads: CASSDSAGGGNNEQFF. CDR3 nucleotide sequence: TGTGCCAGCAGTGACTCCGCTGGCGGGGGAAACAATGAGCAGTTCTTC.

The CDR3 is CASSFTAAQPQHF. DNA of the CDR3: TGTGCCAGCAGTTTTACGGCGGCTCAGCCCCAGCATTTT. The rearrangement uses TRBV12-3 or TRBV12-4 and TRBJ1-5; D call uncertain. The CDR3 extends over 13 amino acids. Trimming took off 3 bases at V and 6 bases at J, with 9 bases between the two ends.

Only a few counts were recorded for this clonotype. The chain combines TRBV19 with TRBJ2-7; weak D call: TRBD2 (6 bases). The CDR3 consists of 13 residues. Germline V lookup: CDR1 LNHDA, CDR2 SQIVND (reference sequence). V shed 4 bases and J shed 6 bases, with 13 bases lying between them. CDR3 region: CASSRGEVGEQYF. The CDR3 bases are TGTGCCAGTAGTAGAGGGGAGGTAGGCGAGCAGTACTTC.

This clonotype has a handful of counts. This chain links TRBV6-5 with TRBJ2-4; unclear D gene. Trimming cost V 4 bases and J 8 bases, with 9 bases left between them. Germline assignment: CDR1 MNHEY and CDR2 SVGAGI. This CDR3 is built from 12 residues. CDR3 residues: CASSSPVDIQYF. CDR3 in DNA: TGTGCCAGCAGTTCCCCAGTGGACATTCAGTACTTC.

This clonotype was seen more than once but under ten times. The chain has TRBV5-1 and TRBJ2-1, with a weak D call TRBD1 (5 bases). The CDR3 has 14 residues. Trimming left V 6 bases short and J 8 bases short, with 18 bases between. CDR1 and CDR2 (germline): SGHRS, YFSETQ. The CDR3 DNA is TGCGCCAGCATGAGGTGGGGCTCCCGAGATGAGCAGTTCTTC. It yields the protein CASMRWGSRDEQFF.

The chain carries TRBV12-3 or TRBV12-4 and TRBJ1-1; D may be TRBD1 (6 bases). The CDR3 has 15 residues. V gave up 3 bases and J gave up 3 bases, with 14 bases separating them. The CDR3 nucleotides are TGTGCCAGCAGTTTCGATGGGGGGGCGGACACTGAAGCTTTCTTT. It specifies CASSFDGGADTEAFF.

The chain recombines TRBV30 with TRBJ2-1, with no clear D. V was pared by 3 bases and J by 2 bases, with 14 bases between. Germline values: CDR1 GTSNPN, CDR2 SVGIG (reference sequence). The CDR3 runs to 15 residues. CDR3: CAWRSLSEPYNEQFF. The CDR3 region has the DNA TGTGCCTGGAGGTCTCTTTCGGAACCCTACAATGAGCAGTTCTTC.

The sample holds one count of this clonotype. V usage is TRBV6-5 and J usage is TRBJ1-2, with D maybe TRBD1 (6 bases). The germline V and J ends were trimmed by 6 bases and 4 bases, with 18 bases remaining between them. The CDR3 runs 15 residues. CDR1 is MNHEY and CDR2 is SVGAGI in the germline V gene. As DNA, the CDR3 is TGTGCCAGCAGAAAACAGGGAACCCTGGGCTATGGCTACACCTTC. Translation: CASRKQGTLGYGYTF.